Each of the 27 T cell receptor beta chains below was sequenced from the same sample in a study of blood T cell repertoires in COVID-19. Profiling relied on immunoSEQ multiplex PCR, and the TCRdb table lists in-frame clones only, not all of them. The table shows 10,000 or so clones, with around 87% occurring only once. Input material: peripheral blood. Receptor source: a human donor in a cohort sampled during active COVID-19.

The V gene is TRBV18, the J gene TRBJ2-1, with a possible D match to TRBD2 (6 bases). V lost 6 bases and J lost 7, with 19 bases in between. The CDR3 length is 15 residues. CDR1 and CDR2 (germline): KGHSH, LQKENI. CDR3 sequence: CASSLPHPSANEQFF. The CDR3 region has the DNA TGTGCCAGCTCCCTCCCGCATCCTAGCGCAAATGAGCAGTTCTTC.

The chain recombines TRBV4-1 with TRBJ2-1; 9 nucleotides match TRBD2. The germline V gene has CDR1 MGHRA and CDR2 YSYEKL. This CDR3 is 16 amino acids long. J lost 3 bases, V lost 3 bases, and 6 bases had no gene match. The CDR3 region is CASSQAPSGVYNEQFF. The CDR3 DNA reads TGCGCCAGCAGCCAGGCCCCTAGCGGGGTCTACAATGAGCAGTTCTTC.

This chain links TRBV6-5 with TRBJ1-2; D remains ambiguous. V lost 6 bases to trimming and J lost 3 bases, with 8 bases between them. CDR1 and CDR2 from the germline V gene are MNHEY and SVGAGI. This CDR3 is 12 amino acids long. CDR3 sequence reads: CASSEAHYGYTF. CDR3 bases: TGTGCCAGCAGCGAGGCCCACTATGGCTACACCTTC.

The chain joins TRBV10-1 to TRBJ2-7, with TRBD1 identical over 12 bases. With 2 bases clipped from V and 2 bases from J, the junction kept 4 bases outside the gene matches. CDR1 and CDR2 (germline): WNHNN, SYGVQD (reference sequence). This CDR3 has 16 amino acids. Written as DNA, the CDR3 is TGCGCCAGCAGTGAGGGGACAGGGGGCGTCCCCTACGAGCAGTACTTC. Translated: CASSEGTGGVPYEQYF.

The J gene is TRBJ1-5, the V gene TRBV23-1; 8 nucleotides match TRBD1. TRBV23-1 is marked as an open reading frame, function uncertain. This CDR3 comprises 17 residues. Unmatched junction bases numbered 14, after V lost 4 bases and J lost 6 bases. The CDR3 nucleotides are TGCGCCAGCAGTCCTCCACAGGGGGAGAAAGTGGGTCAGCCCCAGCATTTT. Translated, it gives CASSPPQGEKVGQPQHF.

The V call is TRBV9, the J call TRBJ1-1, with D maybe TRBD1 (6 bases). Germline lookup yields CDR1 SGDLS and CDR2 YYNGEE. Trimming pared 4 bases from V and 0 bases from J, leaving 13 bases between. This CDR3 contains 15 residues. Here the CDR3 DNA reads TGTGCCAGCAGCTTTAGACAGGATATGAACACTGAAGCTTTCTTT. Protein product: CASSFRQDMNTEAFF.

This rearrangement joins TRBV5-1 to TRBJ2-1; 9 positions match TRBD2. The CDR3 spans 15 residues. Germline-derived CDR1 and CDR2 are SGHRS and YFSETQ. V lost 3 bases to trimming and J lost 4 bases; unmatched junction nucleotides: 5. The DNA for the CDR3 is TGCGCCAGCAGCTCAATAGCGGGGGATTACAATGAGCAGTTCTTC. This translates into CASSSIAGDYNEQFF.

V is TRBV20-1 and J is TRBJ1-2, with no clear D. Germline CDR1 reads DFQATT; CDR2 reads SNEGSKA (reference sequence). The CDR3 sequence is 11 residues long. V lost 2 bases to trimming and J lost 8 bases, with 9 bases between them. The CDR3 DNA is TGCAGTGCTAGATCCCCCGGGGGCTACACCTTC. Protein product: CSARSPGGYTF.

The chain couples TRBV5-6 to TRBJ2-3; 9 bases align to TRBD1. The CDR3 is 16 amino acids. From germline, CDR1 is SGHDT and CDR2 YYEEEE. Trimming took 4 bases from V and 5 from J; bases not matched to a gene: 11. The chain's CDR3 is CASSPPATGGIDTQYF. In DNA, the CDR3 is TGTGCCAGCAGCCCACCCGCGACAGGGGGAATAGATACGCAGTATTTT.

The gene calls are TRBV19 and TRBJ2-2, with a tentative D call TRBD1 (6 bases). Germline CDR1 is LNHDA and CDR2 is SQIVND (reference sequence). The CDR3 totals 13 residues. With 6 bases removed from V and 7 bases from J, the gap between germline ends came to 12 bases. CDR3 bases: TGTGCCAGTAGACTCAGGGGAAACGGGGAGCTGTTTTTT. It encodes CASRLRGNGELFF.

The CDR3 DNA reads TGCGCCAGCAGCTCGGGGGGAAGCTCCTACAATGAGCAGTTCTTC. Protein product: CASSSGGSSYNEQFF. The chain couples TRBV5-1 to TRBJ2-1; TRBD2 aligns across 7 bases. The CDR3 has 15 residues. Germline V CDR1 and CDR2: SGHRS, YFSETQ. V trimming: 3 bases; J trimming: 0 bases; junction bases outside the gene matches: 3.

This chain joins TRBV7-2 and TRBJ1-2; 11 bases match TRBD1. CDR1 and CDR2 from the germline V gene are SGHTA and FQGNSA. The CDR3 extends over 15 amino acids. V lost 5 bases, J lost 10 bases, and 12 bases stayed unmatched. CDR3 region: CASSPGQGGGFTYTF. The CDR3, as DNA: TGTGCCAGCAGCCCGGGACAGGGGGGGGGTTTTACCTACACCTTC.

This clone has just a few counts. The chain uses TRBV7-2 and TRBJ2-1, with D perhaps TRBD2 (5 bases). The germline CDR1 and CDR2 sequences are SGHTA and FQGNSA. Trimming cost V 0 bases and J 11 bases, with 17 bases left between them. CDR3 length: 15 amino acids. The CDR3 loop is CASSLARVEGLKQFF. The CDR3 DNA reads as TGTGCCAGCAGCTTAGCGCGTGTCGAGGGCCTTAAGCAGTTCTTC.

The chain carries TRBV27 and TRBJ1-2, with D uncertain. Germline CDR1 MNHEY, CDR2 SMNVEV (reference sequence). V gave up 4 bases and J gave up 14 bases, with 23 bases separating them. The CDR3 has 14 residues. The DNA of the CDR3 is TGTGCCAGCAGTTCCCCGCGGGTCCTCCCATTATGGACCTTC. It codes for CASSSPRVLPLWTF.

CDR3 sequence reads: CASSRPSGGAYEQYF. Here the CDR3 DNA reads TGTGCCAGCAGCCGCCCTAGCGGGGGGGCCTACGAGCAGTACTTC. The chain carries TRBV5-4 and TRBJ2-7; 12 positions match TRBD2. The CDR3 contains 15 residues. The J segment lost 2 bases and the V segment lost 4 bases, leaving 4 bases of the junction unmatched. The germline V gene encodes CDR1 SGHNT and CDR2 YYREEE (reference sequence).

A remark on this clone: Within the sample, other DNA sequences also encode this same CDR3. The chain recombines TRBV7-3 with TRBJ2-3, with a tentative D call TRBD2 (5 bases). Germline V gene data show CDR1 as SGHTA and CDR2 as FQGTGA. The CDR3 sequence is 13 residues long. V was trimmed by 1 base and J by 6 bases, leaving 8 bases between them. In DNA form, the CDR3 reads TGTGCCAGCAGCTTAAGGCGCGGGGATACGCAGTATTTT. The encoded protein is CASSLRRGDTQYF.

The rearrangement uses TRBV13 and TRBJ1-6, with TRBD1 matching over 7 bases. The germline V gene has CDR1 PRHDT and CDR2 FYEKMQ (reference sequence). The V and J ends lost 5 bases and 7 bases, in that order; junction bases with no gene match: 11. The CDR3 is made up of 16 amino acids. CDR3 DNA: TGTGCCAGCAGCCCTACCGGGACAGAAGAAAATTCACCCCTCCACTTT. It specifies CASSPTGTEENSPLHF.

The gene calls are TRBV20-1 and TRBJ1-1; a possible D gene is TRBD1 (5 bases). V lost 3 bases to trimming and J lost 0 bases, with 14 bases between them. Germline CDR1 reads DFQATT; CDR2 reads SNEGSKA (reference sequence). There are 15 residues in the CDR3. The CDR3 reads CSASQGRVMNTEAFF. CDR3 DNA: TGCAGTGCTAGTCAGGGTCGGGTTATGAACACTGAAGCTTTCTTT.

The chain has TRBV24-1 and TRBJ2-1, with 12 nucleotides matching TRBD2. This CDR3 comprises 17 residues. Germline V gene data show CDR1 as KGHDR and CDR2 as SFDVKD. V lost 4 bases to trimming and J lost 5 bases; unmatched junction nucleotides: 8. The CDR3 sequence is CATSDSTLAGGNNEQFF. DNA of the CDR3: TGTGCCACCAGTGACTCGACACTAGCGGGGGGAAACAATGAGCAGTTCTTC.

The gene calls are TRBV10-1 and TRBJ1-1; D is unresolved. The CDR3 runs 13 residues. V lost 4 bases and J 5 bases, leaving 11 bases between the germline ends. The germline V gene has CDR1 WNHNN and CDR2 SYGVQD (reference sequence). The CDR3 is CASSGASLTEAFF. The CDR3 nucleotides are TGCGCCAGCAGTGGCGCCTCGTTGACTGAAGCTTTCTTT.

In this sample, this clone turned up once. The chain combines TRBV12-3 or TRBV12-4 with TRBJ1-2, with D possibly being TRBD1 (5 bases). Trimming removed 7 bases at V and 4 bases at J, with 13 bases between. The CDR3 runs 13 residues. The CDR3 sequence: CASTIRGTYGYTF. The DNA of the CDR3 is TGTGCCAGCACCATTCGGGGGACCTATGGCTACACCTTC.

The V gene is TRBV6-4, the J gene TRBJ2-2; 9 nucleotides agree with TRBD1. V was clipped by 6 bases and J by 5 bases; unmatched bases: 4. Per the germline V gene, CDR1 is MRHNA and CDR2 is SNTAGT. CDR3 length: 14 residues. Here the CDR3 DNA reads TGTGCCAGCAGACCGGGACAGGGAACCGGGGAGCTGTTTTTT. The encoded protein is CASRPGQGTGELFF.

The CDR3, as DNA: TGCGCCAGCAGCCAAGCCTCTCAGGGAGATACGCAGTATTTT. It yields the protein CASSQASQGDTQYF. This chain joins TRBV4-1 and TRBJ2-3; D is perhaps TRBD1 (5 bases). The CDR3 is 14 amino acids. In germline, CDR1 is MGHRA, CDR2 YSYEKL. V lost 1 base to trimming and J lost 5 bases, with 10 bases between them.

CDR3 DNA: TGTGCCAGCAGTCCGGTACCCGAAAAACTGTTTTTT. As protein: CASSPVPEKLFF. This chain links TRBV2 with TRBJ1-4; D unresolved. V lost 5 bases to trimming and J lost 8 bases, with 9 bases between them. Germline V gives CDR1 SNHLY, CDR2 FYNNEI. The CDR3 sequence is 12 residues long.

This sequence joins TRBV20-1 and TRBJ2-3; 10 bases match TRBD2. The germline gives CDR1 DFQATT, CDR2 SNEGSKA (reference sequence). This CDR3 comprises 14 residues. V was clipped by 3 bases and J by 1 base; unmatched bases: 1. The CDR3, as DNA: TGCAGTGCTAGTACTAGCGGGGGCACAGATACGCAGTATTTT. It codes for CSASTSGGTDTQYF.

The V and J genes are TRBV12-3 or TRBV12-4 and TRBJ1-1; possible D gene TRBD1, 5 bases. This CDR3 region has 13 residues. V was clipped by 3 bases and J by 1 base, with 6 bases between them. CDR3 in amino acids: CASSFDRNTEAFF. Here the CDR3 DNA reads TGTGCCAGCAGTTTTGACAGGAACACTGAAGCTTTCTTT.

The J gene is TRBJ2-3, the V gene TRBV5-1; TRBD1 matches 8 bases. With V trimmed by 4 bases and J by 5 bases, 6 bases remained unmatched. The CDR3 runs 14 residues. In germline, CDR1 is SGHRS, CDR2 YFSETQ. The CDR3: CASSPDRGRDTQYF. The CDR3 DNA sequence: TGCGCCAGCAGCCCCGACAGGGGAAGAGATACGCAGTATTTT.